This passage covers 16 T cell receptor beta chains from one sample sequenced in a study of cytomegalovirus exposure and HLA in healthy donors. PCR involved 60 Vbeta and 13 Jbeta primers. The data were produced by immunoSEQ multiplex PCR, yet TCRdb's version contains in-frame clones alone and is incomplete. Here the sample spans fewer than 150,000 clones, around 77% being singletons. The specimen sequenced was PBMCs. The receptors shown here come from a woman aged 50 to 65 in good health and CMV-seronegative.

This clone was seen more than once but under ten times. The chain has TRBV21-1 and TRBJ1-2; TRBD1, as called in the table, went unchecked against the DNA. TRBV21-1 is listed as a pseudogene. The CDR3 has 16 amino acids. CDR3 protein: CASSIWDNPKSYGYTF. CDR3 DNA sequence: TGTGCCAGCAGCATCTGGGACAACCCGAAATCGTATGGCTACACCTTC.

This chain joins TRBV4-3 and TRBJ2-5, with TRBD2 identical over 8 bases. V was clipped by 2 bases and J by 0 bases; unmatched bases: 2. CDR1 and CDR2 from the germline V gene are LGHNA and YSLEER. The CDR3 is 15 amino acids. CDR3 in DNA: TGCGCCAGCAGCCAACAACTAGCGGACCAAGAGACCCAGTACTTC. Translation: CASSQQLADQETQYF.

The chain is built from TRBV15 and TRBJ2-3; 8 positions match TRBD2. This CDR3 spans 15 amino acids. Germline trimming cut 4 bases from V and 3 bases from J; bases unmatched to any gene: 6. Germline V gene data show CDR1 as LNHNV and CDR2 as YYDKDF (reference sequence). The CDR3 is CATSTNGGATDTQYF. Written as DNA, the CDR3 is TGTGCCACCAGCACCAACGGGGGGGCAACAGATACGCAGTATTTT.

CDR3 nucleotides: TGTGCCAGCAGTGAACCATGGACAGGGTATAGCAATCAGCCCCAGCATTTT. It translates to CASSEPWTGYSNQPQHF. The V call is TRBV6-1, the J call TRBJ1-5, with 8 bases fitting TRBD1. The CDR3 has 17 residues. V lost 2 bases, J lost 0 bases, and 6 bases stayed unmatched. Per germline, CDR1 MNHNS and CDR2 SASEGT.

The V gene is TRBV4-1, the J gene TRBJ1-1; perhaps TRBD1 as D (5 bases). Looked up from germline, CDR1 is MGHRA and CDR2 is YSYEKL. V gave up 4 bases and J gave up 4 bases, with 19 bases separating them. This CDR3 has 16 residues. This chain's CDR3 is CASSRTEIGGGTEAFF. The DNA for the CDR3 is TGCGCCAGCAGCCGGACCGAAATCGGGGGGGGCACTGAAGCTTTCTTT.

V and J are TRBV2 and TRBJ2-2; tentative D call: TRBD2 (5 bases). Trimming cost V 6 bases and J 2 bases, with 10 bases left between them. Germline CDR1 and CDR2: SNHLY and FYNNEI. CDR3 length: 14 amino acids. The CDR3 sequence: CASRMDFNTGELFF. CDR3 bases: TGTGCCAGCAGGATGGACTTTAACACCGGGGAGCTGTTTTTT.

This clone was detected only once. The CDR3 region is CASSVVAADTQYF. DNA of the CDR3: TGTGCCAGCAGCGTAGTGGCTGCAGATACGCAGTATTTT. The chain recombines TRBV9 with TRBJ2-3; D ambiguous. The CDR3 is 13 residues long. Germline V lookup: CDR1 SGDLS, CDR2 YYNGEE. The V gene lost 0 bases and the J gene lost 4 bases, with 6 bases spanning the gap. Complete variable domain (other parts from reference TRBV9 and TRBJ2-3): DSGVTQTPKHLITATGQRVTLRCSPRSGDLSVYWYQQSLDQGLQFLIQYYNGEERAKGNILERFSAQQFPDLHSELNLSSLELGDSALYFCASSVVAADTQYFGPGTRLTVL.

This clone was observed a single time. The genes are TRBV7-2 and TRBJ2-5; TRBD2 agrees at 10 bases. This CDR3 region has 16 residues. V shed 5 bases and J 7 bases; nucleotides not matched to a gene: 13. The germline V gene has CDR1 SGHTA and CDR2 FQGNSA. The CDR3 DNA sequence: TGTGCCAGCAGCCCCTCCGGGCTAGCGGGGGATGGGACCCAGTACTTC. Translated: CASSPSGLAGDGTQYF.

This clone was seen ten or more times. CDR3 in DNA: TGTGCCAGCAGTGAAAGCTTCCCGGGCTACACCTTC. This gives the protein CASSESFPGYTF. The chain is built from TRBV2 and TRBJ1-2; D uncertain. The CDR3 runs 12 residues. Per the germline V gene, CDR1 is SNHLY and CDR2 is FYNNEI. V dropped 2 bases and J dropped 8 bases, with 9 bases sitting between them.

The gene calls are TRBV5-1 and TRBJ1-1; D not certain. The CDR3 consists of 14 residues. Germline values: CDR1 SGHRS, CDR2 YFSETQ. The germline V and J ends were trimmed by 2 bases and 4 bases, with 12 bases remaining between them. The CDR3 DNA reads as TGCGCCAGCAGCTTTCGGGGTTCGGGCACTGAAGCTTTCTTT. Translation gives CASSFRGSGTEAFF.

The V and J genes are TRBV6-5 and TRBJ2-1; D might be TRBD2 (6 bases). Trimming left V 6 bases short and J 8 bases short, with 14 bases between. The V gene's germline CDR1 is MNHEY and CDR2 SVGAGI. The CDR3 has 13 residues. CDR3 DNA: TGTGCCAGCAGCTTGGGACTCTTCGATGAGCAGTTCTTC. Residues: CASSLGLFDEQFF.

The rearrangement links TRBV9 to TRBJ1-3, with 7 positions matching TRBD1. Germline V CDR1 and CDR2: SGDLS, YYNGEE. The V and J ends lost 6 bases and 4 bases, in that order; junction bases with no gene match: 13. The CDR3 loop spans 16 amino acids. The CDR3 reads CASIQYRVTGGNTIYF. As DNA, the CDR3 is TGTGCCAGCATCCAATACAGGGTGACAGGGGGAAACACCATATATTTT.

The sample holds a few counts of this clone. The chain uses TRBV4-1 and TRBJ1-1; D is possibly TRBD1 (5 bases). V was pared by 1 base and J by 4 bases, with 13 bases between. Germline V gene data show CDR1 as MGHRA and CDR2 as YSYEKL. This CDR3 is 15 amino acids long. For the CDR3, the DNA is TGCGCCAGCAGCCAAGGGGATCAGGGAATCACTGAAGCTTTCTTT. This gives the protein CASSQGDQGITEAFF.

This chain connects TRBV4-2 to TRBJ2-7; D possibly corresponds to TRBD2 (6 bases). V was clipped by 0 bases and J by 2 bases, with 14 bases between them. The germline CDR1 and CDR2 sequences are LGHNA and YNFKEQ. The CDR3 consists of 16 residues. CDR3 nucleotide sequence: TGTGCCAGCAGCCAAGATTGGAGGGGAGCAGCCTACGAGCAGTACTTC. This sequence encodes CASSQDWRGAAYEQYF.

This chain uses TRBV12-5 with TRBJ2-3; 10 bases are a match to TRBD1. CDR1 and CDR2 (germline): LGHNT, FRNRAP. The length of the CDR3 is 15 residues. Trimming took 4 bases from V and 11 from J; bases not matched to a gene: 12. CDR3 loop: CASGSFGTGEALQYF. The DNA for the CDR3 is TGTGCTAGTGGTTCTTTCGGGACAGGGGAAGCCTTGCAGTATTTT.

This clone has more than one count but fewer than ten. V usage is TRBV15 and J usage is TRBJ1-2; a possible D gene is TRBD1 (5 bases). CDR1 is LNHNV, CDR2 YYDKDF, per germline (reference sequence). V dropped 1 base and J dropped 1 base, with 7 bases sitting between them. The CDR3 extends over 14 amino acids. Here the CDR3 DNA reads TGTGCCACCAGCAGAGGGGGCTTTAACTATGGCTACACCTTC. The encoded protein is CATSRGGFNYGYTF.